This T cell receptor beta chain was identified in a study of cytomegalovirus exposure and HLA in healthy donors. Details on this clone: What it recognizes is unknown.

Study-level findings and limits: A cluster of highly shared sequence variants was likely a sequencing artifact. Reports showed the classifier diagnosing cytomegalovirus status with high specificity and sensitivity.

The germline CDR1 and CDR2 sequences are SGHNT and YYREEE (reference sequence). The CDR3 runs to 12 residues. With 5 bases removed from V and 2 bases from J, the gap between germline ends came to 6 bases. The study ran its PCR with 60 Vbeta and 13 Jbeta primers. Per the original data handling: Approximately 73 million unique TCR beta chains, roughly 12 million shared, were counted in a later analysis. The assay was immunoSEQ multiplex PCR, and TCRdb's table has in-frame clones only and misses some. The V and J calls and clone size were taken over from that table, and D and trimming were inferred from the DNA. The table has 150,000 to 200,000 clones, around 85% seen once.

The chain couples TRBV5-4 to TRBJ2-3; D not resolved. The sequencing sample was made of PBMCs. The sequence derives from a boy between 2 and 10 years old in good health and CMV-seronegative. CDR3: CASRRFTDTQYF. The CDR3 DNA reads as TGTGCCAGCAGGAGATTCACAGATACGCAGTATTTT.